Reported below is one T cell receptor beta chain. What it binds is unknown. The identical CDR3 is also encoded by other nucleotide sequences in the sample. This record comes from a study of a mutant IDH1 vaccine in newly diagnosed glioma. Study at large: Commencement of vaccination occurred 4-6 weeks following radiotherapy alone, or concurrently with temozolomide cycles. Treated individuals were 62.5% male and approximately 40% female, averaging about 42 years of age. Study-wide findings and caveats: The vaccine induced immune responses, and these occurred in around 93% of patients. Changes in the top peripheral T cell clonotypes seemingly had no bearing on pseudoprogression.

The time point is: week 35, safety follow-up. Every vaccination contained 300 ug of the mutant IDH1 20-mer peptide and was paired with topical imiquimod. Sequencing used immunoSEQ multiplex PCR; TCRdb keeps in-frame clones, though not all of them. The sample lists 53,000 or so clones; roughly 84% were seen once. This CDR3 is built from 13 residues. V dropped 7 bases and J dropped 0 bases, with 4 bases sitting between them. CDR1 is SGHTA, CDR2 FQGNSA, per germline. The specimen was PBMCs, collected from a glioma patient whose treatment included an IDH1 peptide vaccine. This sequence originates from a man aged 40-55 years with glioma. The chain employs TRBV7-2 and TRBJ2-6, with D uncertain. The CDR3 nucleotides are TGTGCCAGCAAGTTCTCTGGGGCCAACGTCCTGACTTTC. Translating it yields CASKFSGANVLTF.